These 12 T cell receptor beta chains came from one sample sequenced in a study of shared clonotypes between healthy human individuals. TCRdb's copy holds only in-frame clones and misses some; the assay was immunoSEQ multiplex PCR. This sample has about 2.3 million clones; just over 90% occur once, and the top ten carry under 0.45%. The specimen was naive CD4+ T cells from PBMCs. Subset described: CD45RA+ positively selected. The receptors stem from a man between 18 and 35 years old in good health. Some clones in this sample may be carry-over from other donors' samples.

The V and J genes are TRBV6-5 and TRBJ2-3, with D possibly TRBD2 on 5 matching bases. Germline V lookup: CDR1 MNHEY, CDR2 SVGAGI. Trimming cost V 0 bases and J 6 bases, with 7 bases left between them. CDR3 length: 13 amino acids. CDR3 sequence: CASSYSQRDTQYF. DNA of the CDR3: TGTGCCAGCAGTTACTCCCAGCGGGATACGCAGTATTTT.

Details on this clone: Other DNA sequences of this sample code for an identical CDR3. The genes are TRBV19 and TRBJ2-7; 7 bases fit TRBD1. J was trimmed by 3 bases and V by 5 bases; bases with no gene match: 1. Germline values: CDR1 LNHDA, CDR2 SQIVND (reference sequence). The CDR3 has 12 residues. As DNA, the CDR3 is TGTGCCAGTAGTGACAGGGTCTACGAGCAGTACTTC. Its protein is CASSDRVYEQYF.

On this clone: Other DNA sequences in the same sample also yield this CDR3. The rearrangement uses TRBV9 and TRBJ1-1; D not certain. With 2 bases removed from V and 5 bases from J, the gap between germline ends came to 10 bases. The length of the CDR3 is 13 residues. Per the germline V gene, CDR1 is SGDLS and CDR2 is YYNGEE. CDR3 region: CASSVLGGTEAFF. The CDR3, as DNA: TGTGCCAGCAGCGTCCTAGGTGGAACTGAAGCTTTCTTT. Full variable domain (missing parts from reference TRBV9 and TRBJ1-1): DSGVTQTPKHLITATGQRVTLRCSPRSGDLSVYWYQQSLDQGLQFLIQYYNGEERAKGNILERFSAQQFPDLHSELNLSSLELGDSALYFCASSVLGGTEAFFGQGTRLTVV.

Here the CDR3 reads CASSLVGLAPLGTQYF. In DNA form, the CDR3 reads TGTGCCAGCAGCTTAGTGGGACTAGCGCCCTTGGGTACGCAGTATTTT. The rearrangement joins TRBV7-2 to TRBJ2-3; 10 bases are a match to TRBD2. Germline V gene data show CDR1 as SGHTA and CDR2 as FQGNSA. V shed 1 base and J 8 bases; nucleotides not matched to a gene: 9. CDR3 length: 16 amino acids.

J is TRBJ2-1 and V is TRBV28; 10 positions match TRBD1. The CDR3 is 11 amino acids. Unmatched junction bases numbered 4, after V lost 4 bases and J lost 16 bases. Germline-derived CDR1 and CDR2 are MDHEN and SYDVKM. CDR3 protein: CASSSDRGLFF. The CDR3 DNA reads as TGTGCCAGCAGTTCAGACAGGGGGCTTTTCTTC.

V usage is TRBV18 and J usage is TRBJ2-2, with 9 bases matching TRBD1. This CDR3 has 17 amino acids. V dropped 3 bases and J dropped 4; count of bases not matched to a gene: 9. CDR1 and CDR2 (germline): KGHSH, LQKENI. CDR3: CASSPLGQGKITGELFF. The CDR3 region has the DNA TGTGCCAGCTCACCCTTAGGACAGGGGAAAATCACCGGGGAGCTGTTTTTT.

With respect to this clone: This CDR3 is also generated by other DNA sequences in the sample. This sequence joins TRBV10-3 and TRBJ1-2; no definite D call. CDR1 is ENHRY, CDR2 SYGVKD, per germline. V was cut by 0 bases and J by 4 bases, with 3 bases left in between. The CDR3 sequence is 12 residues long. CDR3 coding DNA: TGTGCCATCAGTGAGTCTCCCTATGGCTACACCTTC. Translated, it gives CAISESPYGYTF.

The chain couples TRBV5-1 to TRBJ1-1, with D possibly being TRBD1 (6 bases). CDR3 length equals 15 residues. Trimming removed 0 bases from V and 1 base from J, with 10 bases in between. The V gene's germline CDR1 is SGHRS and CDR2 YFSETQ. The CDR3 protein is CASSLGTATNTEAFF. CDR3 DNA sequence: TGCGCCAGCAGCTTGGGGACAGCAACGAACACTGAAGCTTTCTTT.

As for this clone: Additional DNA sequences in this sample encode the identical CDR3. This sequence joins TRBV5-1 and TRBJ2-2; D might be TRBD2 (5 bases). Germline V gives CDR1 SGHRS, CDR2 YFSETQ. The V end was cut by 3 bases, the J end by 0 bases, with 6 bases between. The CDR3 sequence is 14 residues long. This chain's CDR3 is CASSSGSNTGELFF. CDR3 DNA: TGCGCCAGCAGCTCGGGATCGAACACCGGGGAGCTGTTTTTT.

The chain couples TRBV4-2 to TRBJ1-2; D gene uncertain. Germline-derived CDR1 and CDR2 are LGHNA and YNFKEQ. The CDR3 is made up of 15 amino acids. The V and J ends lost 0 bases and 4 bases respectively, with 12 bases between them. The CDR3 bases are TGTGCCAGCAGCCAAGAGACTGACCTGATCTATGGCTACACCTTC. As protein: CASSQETDLIYGYTF.

The chain recombines TRBV27 with TRBJ2-5, with D possibly being TRBD1 (5 bases). Trimming stripped 4 bases from V and 3 bases from J, with 12 bases between. CDR1 is MNHEY and CDR2 is SMNVEV in the germline V gene (reference sequence). The length of the CDR3 is 14 residues. The CDR3 DNA sequence: TGTGCCAGCAGTTCGCTCCAGGGTGAAGAGACCCAGTACTTC. Its translation is CASSSLQGEETQYF.

The rearrangement uses TRBV28 and TRBJ2-3; 9 nucleotides align to TRBD1. CDR3 length equals 14 residues. Germline V CDR1 and CDR2: MDHEN, SYDVKM. V lost 3 bases, J lost 4 bases, and 2 bases stayed unmatched. The CDR3 spells CASSFTGGADTQYF. The DNA for the CDR3 is TGTGCCAGCAGTTTCACAGGGGGCGCAGATACGCAGTATTTT.